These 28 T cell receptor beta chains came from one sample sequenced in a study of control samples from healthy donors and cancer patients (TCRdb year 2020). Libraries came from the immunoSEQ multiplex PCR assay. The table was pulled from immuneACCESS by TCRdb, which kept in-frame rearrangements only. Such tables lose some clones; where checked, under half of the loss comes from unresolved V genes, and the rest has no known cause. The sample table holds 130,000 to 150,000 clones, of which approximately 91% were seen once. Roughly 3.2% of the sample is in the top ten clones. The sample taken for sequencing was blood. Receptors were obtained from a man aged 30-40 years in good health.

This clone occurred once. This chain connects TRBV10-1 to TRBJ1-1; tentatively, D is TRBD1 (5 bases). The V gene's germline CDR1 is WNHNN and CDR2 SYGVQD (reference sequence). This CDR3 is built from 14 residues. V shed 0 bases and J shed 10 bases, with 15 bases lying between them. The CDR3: CASSESGTPGGAFF. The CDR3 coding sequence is TGCGCCAGCAGTGAGTCGGGGACCCCTGGGGGAGCTTTCTTT.

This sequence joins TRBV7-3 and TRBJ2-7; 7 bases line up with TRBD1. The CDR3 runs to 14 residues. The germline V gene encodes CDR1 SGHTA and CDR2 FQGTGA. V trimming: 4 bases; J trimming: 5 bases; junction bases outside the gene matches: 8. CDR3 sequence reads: CASSSRPGTDEQYF. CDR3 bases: TGTGCCAGCAGCTCACGCCCCGGGACAGACGAGCAGTACTTC.

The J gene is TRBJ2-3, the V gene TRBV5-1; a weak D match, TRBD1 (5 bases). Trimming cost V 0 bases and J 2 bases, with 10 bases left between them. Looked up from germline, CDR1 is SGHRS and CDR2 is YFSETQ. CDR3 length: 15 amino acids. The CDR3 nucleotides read TGCGCCAGCAGCTTGGGTCAGGGTCCCACAGATACGCAGTATTTT. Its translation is CASSLGQGPTDTQYF.

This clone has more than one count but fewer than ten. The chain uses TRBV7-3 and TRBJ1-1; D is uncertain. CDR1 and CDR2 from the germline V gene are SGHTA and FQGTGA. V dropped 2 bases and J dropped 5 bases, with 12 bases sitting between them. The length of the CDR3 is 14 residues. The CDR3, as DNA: TGTGCCAGCAGCTTAGGAGTAGGTGGTACTGAAGCTTTCTTT. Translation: CASSLGVGGTEAFF.

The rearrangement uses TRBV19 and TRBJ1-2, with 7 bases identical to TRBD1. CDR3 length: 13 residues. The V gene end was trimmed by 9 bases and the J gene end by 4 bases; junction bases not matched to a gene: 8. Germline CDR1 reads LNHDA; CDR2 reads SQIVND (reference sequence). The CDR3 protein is CARKTGRPYGYTF. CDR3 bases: TGTGCCAGAAAGACAGGGCGCCCCTATGGCTACACCTTC.

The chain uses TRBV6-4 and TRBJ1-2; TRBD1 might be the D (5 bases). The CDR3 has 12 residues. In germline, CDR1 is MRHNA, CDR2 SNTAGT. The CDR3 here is CANQGTNYGYTF. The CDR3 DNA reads TGTGCTAACCAGGGAACTAACTATGGCTACACCTTC.

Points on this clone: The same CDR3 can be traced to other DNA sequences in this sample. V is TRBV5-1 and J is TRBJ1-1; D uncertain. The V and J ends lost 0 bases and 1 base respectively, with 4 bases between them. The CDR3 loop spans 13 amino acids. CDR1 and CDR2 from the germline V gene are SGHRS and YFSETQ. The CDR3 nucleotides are TGCGCCAGCAGCTTGGAAGGGAACACTGAAGCTTTCTTT. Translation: CASSLEGNTEAFF.

In DNA form, the CDR3 reads TGTGCCAGCAGCCCCGGGACAGGGGCCTACGAGCAGTACTTC. It translates to CASSPGTGAYEQYF. The chain uses TRBV3-1 (or the pseudogene TRBV3-2) and TRBJ2-7, with 10 bases fitting TRBD1. The V and J ends lost 4 bases and 2 bases, in that order; junction bases with no gene match: 2. CDR1 is LGHDT and CDR2 is YNNKEL in the germline V gene (reference sequence). This CDR3 has 14 amino acids.

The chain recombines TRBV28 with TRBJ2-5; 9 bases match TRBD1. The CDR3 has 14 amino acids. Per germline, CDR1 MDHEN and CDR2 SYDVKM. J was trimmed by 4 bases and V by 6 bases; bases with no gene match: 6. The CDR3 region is CASRTQGAGETQYF. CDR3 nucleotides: TGTGCCAGCAGAACACAGGGGGCAGGAGAGACCCAGTACTTC.

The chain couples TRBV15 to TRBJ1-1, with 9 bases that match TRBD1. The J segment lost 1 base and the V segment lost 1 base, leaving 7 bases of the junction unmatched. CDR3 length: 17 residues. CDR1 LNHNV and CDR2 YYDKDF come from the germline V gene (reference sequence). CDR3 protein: CATSRGNRGQGNTEAFF. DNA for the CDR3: TGTGCCACCAGCAGAGGGAACAGGGGGCAGGGGAACACTGAAGCTTTCTTT.

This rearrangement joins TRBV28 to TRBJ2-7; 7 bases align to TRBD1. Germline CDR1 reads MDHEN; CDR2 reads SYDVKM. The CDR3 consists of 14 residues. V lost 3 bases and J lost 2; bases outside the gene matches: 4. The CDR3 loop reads CASSFRGTAYEQYF. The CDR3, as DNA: TGTGCCAGCAGTTTCAGAGGGACAGCCTACGAGCAGTACTTC.

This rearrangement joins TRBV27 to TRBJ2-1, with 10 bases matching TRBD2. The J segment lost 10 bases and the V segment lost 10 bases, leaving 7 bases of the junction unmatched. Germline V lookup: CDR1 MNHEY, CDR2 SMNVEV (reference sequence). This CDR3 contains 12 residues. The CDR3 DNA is TGTGCCATGAGGACTAGCGGTCGGGAGCAGTTCTTC. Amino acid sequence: CAMRTSGREQFF.

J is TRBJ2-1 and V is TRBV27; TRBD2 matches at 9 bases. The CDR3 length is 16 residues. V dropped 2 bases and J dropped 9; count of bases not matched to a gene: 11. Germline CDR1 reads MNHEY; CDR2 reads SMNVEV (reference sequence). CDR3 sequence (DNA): TGTGCCAGCAGTTTAGGTTCAGCGGGGGGACTCGGTGAGCAGTTCTTC. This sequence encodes CASSLGSAGGLGEQFF.

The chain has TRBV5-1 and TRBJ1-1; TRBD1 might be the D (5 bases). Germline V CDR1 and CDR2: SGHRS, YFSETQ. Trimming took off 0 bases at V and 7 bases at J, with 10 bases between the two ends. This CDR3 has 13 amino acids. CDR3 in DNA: TGCGCCAGCAGCTTGGGGCAGGGAGGTGAAGCTTTCTTT. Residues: CASSLGQGGEAFF.

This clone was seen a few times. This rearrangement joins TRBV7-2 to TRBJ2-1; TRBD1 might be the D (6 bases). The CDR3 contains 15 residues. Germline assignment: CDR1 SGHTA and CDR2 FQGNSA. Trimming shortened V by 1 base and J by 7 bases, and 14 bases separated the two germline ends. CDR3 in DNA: TGTGCCAGCAGCTTAGTTAGGACAGCCCATAATGAGCAGTTCTTC. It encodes CASSLVRTAHNEQFF.

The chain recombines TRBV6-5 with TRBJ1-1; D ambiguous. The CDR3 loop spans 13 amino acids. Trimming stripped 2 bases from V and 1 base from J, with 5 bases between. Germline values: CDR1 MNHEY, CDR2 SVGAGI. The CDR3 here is CASSYTANTEAFF. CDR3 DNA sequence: TGTGCCAGCAGTTACACAGCGAACACTGAAGCTTTCTTT.

The chain's CDR3 is CASSSGGRGNQPQHF. For the CDR3, the DNA is TGTGCCAGCAGCTCTGGGGGGCGCGGCAATCAGCCCCAGCATTTT. This rearrangement joins TRBV6-5 to TRBJ1-5; D is perhaps TRBD1 (6 bases). The CDR3 is 15 residues long. With 6 bases removed from V and 2 bases from J, the gap between germline ends came to 14 bases. Germline V CDR1 and CDR2: MNHEY, SVGAGI.

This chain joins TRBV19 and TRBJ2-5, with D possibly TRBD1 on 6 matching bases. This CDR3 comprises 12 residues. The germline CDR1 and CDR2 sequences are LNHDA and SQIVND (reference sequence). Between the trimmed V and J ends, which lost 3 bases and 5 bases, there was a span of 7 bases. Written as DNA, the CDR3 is TGTGCCAGTAGTATCAGGGGTGAGACCCAGTACTTC. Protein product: CASSIRGETQYF.

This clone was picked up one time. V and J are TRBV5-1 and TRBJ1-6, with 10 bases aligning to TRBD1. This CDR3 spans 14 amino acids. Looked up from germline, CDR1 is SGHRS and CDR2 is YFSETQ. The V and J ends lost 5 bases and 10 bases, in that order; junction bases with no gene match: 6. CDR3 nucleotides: TGCGCCAGCAGAGGGGACAGGGGAGACTCACCCCTCCACTTT. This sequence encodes CASRGDRGDSPLHF.

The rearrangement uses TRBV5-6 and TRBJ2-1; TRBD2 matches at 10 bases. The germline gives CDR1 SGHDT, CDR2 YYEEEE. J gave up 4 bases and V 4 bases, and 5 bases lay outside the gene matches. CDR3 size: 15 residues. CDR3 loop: CASSLGLADYNEQFF. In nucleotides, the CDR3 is TGTGCCAGCAGCCTAGGACTAGCGGATTACAATGAGCAGTTCTTC.

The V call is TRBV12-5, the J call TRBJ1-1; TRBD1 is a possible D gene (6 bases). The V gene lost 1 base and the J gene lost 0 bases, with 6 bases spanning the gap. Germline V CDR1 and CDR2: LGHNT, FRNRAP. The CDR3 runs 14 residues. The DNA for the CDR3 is TGTGCTAGTGGTTTGGGACAGGTGAACACTGAAGCTTTCTTT. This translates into CASGLGQVNTEAFF. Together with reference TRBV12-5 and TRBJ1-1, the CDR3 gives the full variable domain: DARVTQTPRHKVTEMGQEVTMRCQPILGHNTVFWYRQTMMQGLELLAYFRNRAPLDDSGMPKDRFSAEMPDATLATLKIQPSEPRDSAVYFCASGLGQVNTEAFFGQGTRLTVV.

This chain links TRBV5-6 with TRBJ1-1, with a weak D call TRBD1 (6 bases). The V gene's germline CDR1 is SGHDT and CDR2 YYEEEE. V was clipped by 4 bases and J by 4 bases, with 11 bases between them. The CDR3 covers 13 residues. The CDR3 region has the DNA TGTGCCAGCAGCCTCACAGGGAGCACTGAAGCTTTCTTT. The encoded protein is CASSLTGSTEAFF.

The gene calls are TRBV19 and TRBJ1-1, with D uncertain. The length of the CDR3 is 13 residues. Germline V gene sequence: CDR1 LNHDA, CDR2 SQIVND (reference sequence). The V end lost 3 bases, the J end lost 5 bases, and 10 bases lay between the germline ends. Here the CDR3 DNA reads TGTGCCAGTAGTATTCTAATTTGGACTGAAGCTTTCTTT. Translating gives CASSILIWTEAFF.

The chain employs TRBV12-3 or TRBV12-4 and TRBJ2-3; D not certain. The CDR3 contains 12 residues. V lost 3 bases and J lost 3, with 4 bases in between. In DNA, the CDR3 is TGTGCCAGCAGTTTCGGGACAGATACGCAGTATTTT. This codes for CASSFGTDTQYF.

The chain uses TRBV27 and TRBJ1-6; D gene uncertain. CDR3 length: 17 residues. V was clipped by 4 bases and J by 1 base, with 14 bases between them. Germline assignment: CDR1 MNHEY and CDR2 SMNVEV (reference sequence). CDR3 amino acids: CASSWGGHLSYNSPLHF. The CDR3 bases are TGTGCCAGCAGTTGGGGAGGCCACCTATCCTATAATTCACCCCTCCACTTT.

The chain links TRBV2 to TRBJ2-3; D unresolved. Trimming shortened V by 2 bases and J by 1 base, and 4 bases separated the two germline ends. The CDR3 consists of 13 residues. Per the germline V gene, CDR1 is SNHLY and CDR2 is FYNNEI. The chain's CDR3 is CASSEFRTDTQYF. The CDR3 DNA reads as TGTGCCAGCAGTGAATTCCGCACAGATACGCAGTATTTT. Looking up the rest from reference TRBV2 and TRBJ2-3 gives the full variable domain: EPEVTQTPSHQVTQMGQEVILRCVPISNHLYFYWYRQILGQKVEFLVSFYNNEISEKSEIFDDQFSVERPDGSNFTLKIRSTKLEDSAMYFCASSEFRTDTQYFGPGTRLTVL.

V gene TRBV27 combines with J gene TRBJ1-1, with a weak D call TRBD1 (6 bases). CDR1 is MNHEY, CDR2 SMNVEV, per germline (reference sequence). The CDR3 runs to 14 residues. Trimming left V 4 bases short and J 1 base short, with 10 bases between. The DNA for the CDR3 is TGTGCCAGCAGTTGGACAGCTAAGAACACTGAAGCTTTCTTT. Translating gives CASSWTAKNTEAFF.

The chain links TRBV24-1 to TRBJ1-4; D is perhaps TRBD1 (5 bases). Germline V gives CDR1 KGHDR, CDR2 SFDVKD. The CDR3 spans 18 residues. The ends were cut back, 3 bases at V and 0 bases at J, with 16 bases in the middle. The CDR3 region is CATSDGWDGDATNEKLFF. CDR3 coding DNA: TGTGCCACCAGTGATGGATGGGACGGAGATGCAACTAATGAAAAACTGTTTTTT.